Below are 19 T cell receptor beta chains sequenced from a single sample in a study of post-analysis software for immune sequencing data. The authors incorporated unique molecular identifiers into the TCR beta cDNA libraries. MiXCR was run by TCRdb on the PCR reads, yielding one entry per CDR3 protein. Of around 770,000 distinct CDR3 sequences listed, roughly 50% are singletons. General study results and limits: Among a few TRBV segments more frequent in patients than controls were TRBV5-6, TRBV5-1 and TRBV20-1.

What these receptors recognize is not known. The sample taken for sequencing was blood. These receptors were obtained from a girl aged 5 to 17 with multiple sclerosis.

The rearrangement joins TRBV20-1 to TRBJ2-7, with no clear D. From germline, CDR1 is DFQATT and CDR2 SNEGSKA (reference sequence). The V and J ends lost 3 bases and 4 bases respectively, with 10 bases between them. The CDR3 sequence is 12 residues long. DNA for the CDR3: TGCAGTGCTAGCCCCGGTATTTACGAGCAGTACTTC. This encodes CSASPGIYEQYF.

The chain combines TRBV3-1 with TRBJ2-1, with D tentatively TRBD2 (6 bases). Germline-derived CDR1 and CDR2 are LGHDT and YNNKEL (reference sequence). Trimming cost V 2 bases and J 3 bases, with 20 bases left between them. The CDR3 loop spans 18 amino acids. The DNA for the CDR3 is TGTGCCAGCAGCCAATCCCTCCCACCGGAGGGAAACTACAATGAGCAGTTCTTC. It specifies CASSQSLPPEGNYNEQFF.

The genes are TRBV2 and TRBJ1-2, with a weak D call TRBD1 (6 bases). The V end lost 10 bases, the J end lost 8 bases, and 14 bases lay between the germline ends. Germline V CDR1 and CDR2: SNHLY, FYNNEI. The CDR3 extends over 11 amino acids. The CDR3 nucleotides read TGTGCCAACCCAGGGGTGGAGGGCTACACCTTC. Amino acids: CANPGVEGYTF.

The CDR3 region is CASRDLLGSPLHF. As DNA, the CDR3 is TGTGCCAGCAGAGACCTTCTTGGTTCACCCCTCCACTTT. This rearrangement joins TRBV6-5 to TRBJ1-6; D ambiguous. V lost 6 bases to trimming and J lost 9 bases, with 12 bases between them. The germline gives CDR1 MNHEY, CDR2 SVGAGI. The CDR3 consists of 13 residues.

The chain joins TRBV7-3 to TRBJ2-3; D is unclear. Germline CDR1 is SGHTA and CDR2 is FQGTGA. V lost 1 base and J 1 base, leaving 9 bases between the germline ends. The CDR3 extends over 15 amino acids. The CDR3 coding sequence is TGTGCCAGCAGCTTAAGGGCGGAGCGCACAGATACGCAGTATTTT. Amino acids: CASSLRAERTDTQYF.

This clonotype came up many times. The rearrangement uses TRBV7-2 and TRBJ2-7; TRBD2 matches 11 bases. The CDR3 runs 16 residues. Trimming cost V 5 bases and J 1 base; bases outside gene matches: 7. Per germline, CDR1 SGHTA and CDR2 FQGNSA. This chain's CDR3 is CASSPLAGGLSYEQYF. CDR3 sequence (DNA): TGTGCCAGCAGCCCATTAGCGGGAGGGCTATCCTACGAGCAGTACTTC. Together with reference TRBV7-2 and TRBJ2-7, the CDR3 gives the full variable domain: GAGVSQSPSNKVTEKGKDVELRCDPISGHTALYWYRQSLGQGLEFLIYFQGNSAPDKSGLPSDRFSAERTGGSVSTLTIQRTQQEDSAVYLCASSPLAGGLSYEQYFGPGTRLTVT.

This chain uses TRBV6-6 with TRBJ1-2, with 8 positions matching TRBD1. This CDR3 is built from 17 residues. Per germline, CDR1 MNHNY and CDR2 SVGAGI (reference sequence). Trimming removed 1 base from V and 4 bases from J; junction bases left unmatched: 11. This CDR3 reads CASSYFAVQGAGYGYTF. In nucleotides, the CDR3 is TGTGCCAGCAGTTACTTCGCGGTCCAGGGGGCAGGCTATGGCTACACCTTC.

The V gene is TRBV27, the J gene TRBJ1-2; 10 bases are shared with TRBD1. The CDR3 is made up of 18 amino acids. Per germline, CDR1 MNHEY and CDR2 SMNVEV (reference sequence). V shed 8 bases, J shed 0 bases, and the junction held 15 bases outside the gene matches. DNA for the CDR3: TGTGCCAGCGGTGAGGGATTTGTTGGGACAGGGGCTAACTATGGCTACACCTTC. Protein sequence: CASGEGFVGTGANYGYTF.

The chain recombines TRBV12-3 or TRBV12-4 with TRBJ2-2; a weak D match, TRBD2 (5 bases). The germline V and J ends were trimmed by 3 bases and 0 bases, with 8 bases remaining between them. The CDR3 runs to 15 residues. CDR3: CASSFQRPNTGELFF. CDR3 nucleotide sequence: TGTGCCAGCAGTTTCCAGCGGCCGAACACCGGGGAGCTGTTTTTT.

V usage is TRBV12-3 or TRBV12-4 and J usage is TRBJ2-5; TRBD1 matches 8 bases. V lost 5 bases and J lost 0; bases outside the gene matches: 5. The CDR3 runs 15 residues. The CDR3 protein is CASSADRVYQETQYF. The CDR3 nucleotides read TGTGCCAGCAGTGCGGACAGGGTGTACCAAGAGACCCAGTACTTC.

The rearrangement uses TRBV30 and TRBJ2-1, with TRBD2 identical over 9 bases. Losses at the gene ends were 4 bases for V and 7 bases for J; bases not matched to a gene: 8. The germline CDR1 and CDR2 sequences are GTSNPN and SVGIG (reference sequence). CDR3 length: 14 residues. The CDR3 DNA follows: TGTGCCTGGATTGGAGCGGGAGGTCTGAATGAGCAGTTCTTC. Translated: CAWIGAGGLNEQFF.

The chain links TRBV2 to TRBJ2-7; D is unclear. This CDR3 has 12 residues. Trimming pared 7 bases from V and 4 bases from J, leaving 11 bases between. The V gene's germline CDR1 is SNHLY and CDR2 FYNNEI. In DNA form, the CDR3 reads TGTGCCAGCATGGACGGGCGGTACGAGCAGTACTTC. This translates into CASMDGRYEQYF.

In its sample, this clonotype was seen a few times. This sequence joins TRBV7-9 and TRBJ2-7; D ambiguous. The end of the DNA fits TRBJ2-5 better, so the J call may be wrong. This CDR3 is built from 15 residues. The germline V gene encodes CDR1 SEHNR and CDR2 FQNEAQ (reference sequence). The CDR3 loop reads CASSLVVVGKETQYF. The CDR3 bases are TGTGCCAGCAGCTTAGTGGTAGTTGGGAAGGAGACCCAGTACTTC.

The chain links TRBV27 to TRBJ2-7; D unclear. The CDR3 runs 12 residues. Germline V gene lookup returns CDR1 MNHEY and CDR2 SMNVEV (reference sequence). The V end was cut by 6 bases, the J end by 0 bases, with 6 bases between. CDR3 loop: CASRANSYEQYF. In DNA, the CDR3 is TGTGCCAGCAGAGCCAACTCCTACGAGCAGTACTTC.

Only a few counts were recorded for this clonotype. The chain carries TRBV6-6 and TRBJ2-5; possible D gene TRBD2, 5 bases. There are 15 residues in the CDR3. In germline, CDR1 is MNHNY, CDR2 SVGAGI (reference sequence). V was trimmed by 6 bases and J by 7 bases, leaving 21 bases between them. The CDR3 sequence: CASSSRGLREGTQYF. The CDR3 DNA sequence: TGTGCCAGCAGCTCCCGCGGGCTCCGGGAAGGGACCCAGTACTTC.

This clonotype was observed a handful of times. CDR3 DNA: TGCAGCGTTGAATCGGGACTAGCGGGATCCTACGAGCAGTACTTC. Translation: CSVESGLAGSYEQYF. The V and J genes are TRBV29-1 and TRBJ2-7, with 13 bases fitting TRBD2. CDR3 length equals 15 residues. V gave up 2 bases and J gave up 1 base; unmatched junction bases: 2. Germline V CDR1 and CDR2: SQVTM, ANQGSEA.

The J gene is TRBJ2-2, the V gene TRBV5-1; 9 bases are shared with TRBD2. J lost 4 bases, V lost 2 bases, and 12 bases had no gene match. Germline-derived CDR1 and CDR2 are SGHRS and YFSETQ. This CDR3 contains 18 residues. The CDR3 nucleotides are TGCGCCAGCAGCTTACTGGCGGGAGGGCCCTCGGCCACCGGGGAGCTGTTTTTT. Translated: CASSLLAGGPSATGELFF.

The table lists this clonotype with a few counts. The chain is built from TRBV4-2 and TRBJ2-5; D unresolved. The CDR3 spans 14 residues. V was clipped by 1 base and J by 3 bases, with 9 bases between them. Germline V lookup: CDR1 LGHNA, CDR2 YNFKEQ. The CDR3 region has the DNA TGTGCCAGCAGCCAAGCCGCGCTTGAAGAGACCCAGTACTTC. Translation gives CASSQAALEETQYF.

The chain is built from TRBV21-1 and TRBJ2-5; TRBD2, the D gene given by the table, was not confirmed from the DNA. Near its end, the DNA agrees better with TRBJ2-7, so the J call may be wrong. TRBV21-1 is designated a pseudogene. This CDR3 spans 15 amino acids. The CDR3 coding sequence is TGTGCCAGCAGCAAAAGGCGGGACAGCGGCCCCGAGCAGTACTTC. Its protein is CASSKRRDSGPEQYF.